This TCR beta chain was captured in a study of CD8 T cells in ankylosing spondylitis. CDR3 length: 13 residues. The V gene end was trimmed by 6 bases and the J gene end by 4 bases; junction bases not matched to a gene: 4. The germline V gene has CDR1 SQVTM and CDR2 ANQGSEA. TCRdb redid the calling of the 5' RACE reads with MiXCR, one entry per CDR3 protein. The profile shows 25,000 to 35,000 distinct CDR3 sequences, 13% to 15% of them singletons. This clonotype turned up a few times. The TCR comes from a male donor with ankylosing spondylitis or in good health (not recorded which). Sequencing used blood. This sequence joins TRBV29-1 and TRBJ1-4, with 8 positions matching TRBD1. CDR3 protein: CSVTGQGNEKLFF. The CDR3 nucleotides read TGCAGCGTCACAGGACAGGGTAATGAAAAACTGTTTTTT.